This record looks at one T cell receptor beta chain sequence and its context. The antigen remains undetermined. Other DNA sequences within the sample encode an identical CDR3. The assay was immunoSEQ multiplex PCR, and TCRdb's table has in-frame clones only and misses some. This sample carries more than 55,000 clones, about four fifths of them seen once, and the ten largest clones take 9.5% to 13%. The record originates from a study of OX40 agonist ivuxolimab in advanced cancers. V was pared by 3 bases and J by 8 bases, with 19 bases between. Germline V CDR1 and CDR2: MGHRA, YSYEKL. The CDR3 runs 15 residues. Study-level points and caveats: Compared with CD4+, CD8+ T cells on average had more expanded clones.

This TCR derives from an adult with an advanced solid tumor such as melanoma, head and neck, liver or kidney cancer. The V call is TRBV4-1, the J call TRBJ1-1; a weak D match, TRBD1 (6 bases). The starting material was CD4+ or CD8+ T cells sorted from blood, obtained in a trial of the OX40 agonist ivuxolimab. The CDR3, as DNA: TGCGCCAGCAGCCAGTCGATAGGGGGGCAAGTCGAAGCTTTCTTT. It encodes CASSQSIGGQVEAFF.